These 23 T cell receptor beta chains were all obtained from the same sample, sequenced in a study of beta chain features in type 1 diabetes. Study-wide results and limits: In every one of the four CD4+ subsets, TCRB CDR3s were moderately but significantly shorter in Type 1 diabetes patients.

Reverse transcribing all isolated RNA meant expressed TCRB transcripts were sequenced. Here immunoSEQ multiplex PCR was the method, and the copy in TCRdb shows in-frame clones only, minus some. The top ten clones hold roughly 0.018% of a sample with 250,000 to 300,000 clones, over 11% of them seen once. The antigens these receptors bind are not known. The specimen was naive CD4+ T cells from blood. These receptor sequences come from a man in his thirties or forties with type 1 diabetes.

This clone was observed a handful of times. The chain employs TRBV27 and TRBJ1-5; 9 nucleotides align to TRBD1. CDR3 size: 16 residues. Germline CDR1 and CDR2: MNHEY and SMNVEV (reference sequence). With V trimmed by 2 bases and J by 5 bases, 7 bases remained unmatched. CDR3 bases: TGTGCCAGCAGTTTAAATTGGGGGACAGGGTATCAGCCCCAGCATTTT. This codes for CASSLNWGTGYQPQHF.

This clone was seen a few times. The DNA of the CDR3 is TGTGCCAGCAGAGGGCAAGAGACCCAGTACTTC. As protein: CASRGQETQYF. The chain uses TRBV19 and TRBJ2-5, with D possibly matching TRBD2 (5 bases). With 9 bases removed from V and 2 bases from J, the gap between germline ends came to 7 bases. From germline, CDR1 is LNHDA and CDR2 SQIVND (reference sequence). The CDR3 spans 11 residues.

The chain has TRBV19 and TRBJ2-6, with D perhaps TRBD1 (6 bases). Germline V gives CDR1 LNHDA, CDR2 SQIVND (reference sequence). This CDR3 region has 15 residues. V lost 8 bases and J lost 1, with 12 bases in between. The CDR3 nucleotides are TGTGCCAGTGGCAAGGGGGAGTCTGGGGCCAACGTCCTGACTTTC. Its protein is CASGKGESGANVLTF. Looking up the rest from reference TRBV19 and TRBJ2-6 gives the full variable domain: DGGITQSPKYLFRKEGQNVTLSCEQNLNHDAMYWYRQDPGQGLRLIYYSQIVNDFQKGDIAEGYSVSREKKESFPLTVTSAQKNPTAFYLCASGKGESGANVLTFGAGSRLTVL.

This clone was observed a few times. The V call is TRBV9, the J call TRBJ1-1; D ambiguous. CDR1 is SGDLS, CDR2 YYNGEE, per germline. The CDR3 has 14 residues. The V and J ends lost 3 bases and 6 bases respectively, with 15 bases between them. CDR3 DNA: TGTGCCAGCAGCGCTACCCCGAACGCCCCTGAAGCTTTCTTT. Translation gives CASSATPNAPEAFF.

The chain recombines TRBV4-2 with TRBJ2-3; 14 bases fit TRBD2. This CDR3 contains 18 residues. The junction had 7 bases not matched to a gene; V was cut back by 4 bases and J by 1 base. Per the germline V gene, CDR1 is LGHNA and CDR2 is YNFKEQ. This chain's CDR3 is CASSPRTSGRPGTDTQYF. CDR3 nucleotides: TGTGCCAGCAGCCCCCGGACTAGCGGGAGGCCGGGCACAGATACGCAGTATTTT.

This sequence joins TRBV7-9 and TRBJ2-2; TRBD1 might be the D (6 bases). From germline, CDR1 is SEHNR and CDR2 FQNEAQ (reference sequence). The CDR3 extends over 14 amino acids. The germline V and J ends were trimmed by 6 bases and 3 bases, with 11 bases remaining between them. CDR3 protein: CASRATGYTGELFF. The CDR3 DNA reads TGTGCCAGCAGGGCTACAGGGTACACCGGGGAGCTGTTTTTT.

The V gene is TRBV7-7, the J gene TRBJ2-5, with 12 bases fitting TRBD2. The V segment lost 5 bases and the J segment 2 bases; nucleotides outside the gene matches: 6. The germline V gene encodes CDR1 SSHAT and CDR2 FNYEAQ (reference sequence). This CDR3 is 16 amino acids long. In DNA form, the CDR3 reads TGTGCCAGCAGCCCGGGACTAGCGGGCACACAAGAGACCCAGTACTTC. Translation gives CASSPGLAGTQETQYF.

This clone was found a few times. The rearrangement joins TRBV5-1 to TRBJ1-2; D is ambiguous. CDR1 and CDR2 from the germline V gene are SGHRS and YFSETQ. The CDR3 extends over 13 amino acids. Deletions cut 4 bases from V and 5 bases from J, with 12 bases between. CDR3 region: CASSPPWSYGYTF. The CDR3 DNA sequence: TGCGCCAGCAGCCCACCGTGGAGTTATGGCTACACCTTC.

This chain joins TRBV30 and TRBJ2-6; D is possibly TRBD2 (5 bases). The CDR3 has 14 amino acids. Trimming took 1 base from V and 1 from J, leaving 5 bases between them. From germline, CDR1 is GTSNPN and CDR2 SVGIG (reference sequence). CDR3 sequence (DNA): TGTGCCTGGAGTGGAGGGTCTGGGGCCAACGTCCTGACTTTC. Its protein is CAWSGGSGANVLTF.

In this sample, this clone turned up a few times. Here the CDR3 DNA reads TGTGCCAGCAGTTCGATAGCGGGAGGCGGTGACATTCAGTACTTC. This encodes CASSSIAGGGDIQYF. This sequence joins TRBV27 and TRBJ2-4; 10 bases agree with TRBD2. Trimming cost V 4 bases and J 8 bases; bases outside gene matches: 8. Per the germline V gene, CDR1 is MNHEY and CDR2 is SMNVEV (reference sequence). CDR3 size: 15 residues.

The chain employs TRBV7-3 and TRBJ2-3, with TRBD2 matching over 8 bases. From germline, CDR1 is SGHTA and CDR2 FQGTGA. This CDR3 is 15 amino acids long. With V trimmed by 0 bases and J by 5 bases, 4 bases remained unmatched. CDR3 sequence (DNA): TGTGCCAGCAGCTTAACGAGGACTAGCCTAGATACGCAGTATTTT. It codes for CASSLTRTSLDTQYF.

This clone was found a few times. The chain carries TRBV6-7 and TRBJ2-3; no reliable D call. TRBV6-7 is assigned to the ORF class and has an uncertain function. The CDR3 is made up of 12 amino acids. Deletions cut 7 bases from V and 4 bases from J, with 9 bases between. CDR3 loop: CASTPSADTQYF. Written as DNA, the CDR3 is TGTGCCAGCACCCCGAGCGCAGATACGCAGTATTTT.

This clone was found a few times. The V and J genes are TRBV2 and TRBJ1-4; the D is unclear. Germline assignment: CDR1 SNHLY and CDR2 FYNNEI. CDR3 size: 15 residues. V lost 5 bases and J lost 8, with 18 bases in between. The CDR3 loop is CASSSDLGGREKLFF. DNA for the CDR3: TGTGCCAGCAGTTCCGACCTCGGAGGAAGGGAAAAACTGTTTTTT.

Comments on this clone: Other DNA sequences of this sample code for an identical CDR3. The chain couples TRBV28 to TRBJ2-5; no clear D gene. CDR1 is MDHEN, CDR2 SYDVKM, per germline. The CDR3 covers 11 residues. Trimming took 5 bases from V and 3 from J, leaving 4 bases between them. The CDR3 bases are TGTGCCAGCAGTCGAGAAGAGACCCAGTACTTC. It encodes CASSREETQYF.

This clone appeared a few times. This chain links TRBV6-6 with TRBJ2-1; TRBD1 matches at 9 bases. There are 16 residues in the CDR3. The V segment lost 6 bases and the J segment 7 bases; nucleotides outside the gene matches: 13. In germline, CDR1 is MNHNY, CDR2 SVGAGI (reference sequence). CDR3 residues: CASRDLPGTGRNEQFF. The CDR3 coding sequence is TGTGCCAGCAGAGACCTCCCCGGGACAGGGCGAAATGAGCAGTTCTTC.

The J gene is TRBJ2-7, the V gene TRBV27, with TRBD2 matching over 7 bases. Trimming took 4 bases from V and 4 from J; bases not matched to a gene: 7. Germline V gene sequence: CDR1 MNHEY, CDR2 SMNVEV (reference sequence). The CDR3 extends over 14 amino acids. The CDR3 sequence: CASSWRPGGYEQYF. The CDR3 nucleotides read TGTGCCAGCAGTTGGAGACCGGGGGGATACGAGCAGTACTTC.

This clone was counted only a few times. V and J are TRBV28 and TRBJ1-2; no firm D call. CDR1 is MDHEN, CDR2 SYDVKM, per germline. The V end was cut by 7 bases, the J end by 4 bases, with 10 bases between. The CDR3 extends over 12 amino acids. The CDR3 spells CASNPPGYGYTF. The CDR3 bases are TGTGCCAGCAACCCGCCCGGCTATGGCTACACCTTC.

The rearrangement uses TRBV4-2 and TRBJ1-5; 9 bases fit TRBD1. Germline V lookup: CDR1 LGHNA, CDR2 YNFKEQ. J was trimmed by 6 bases and V by 0 bases; bases with no gene match: 6. The CDR3 totals 16 residues. DNA for the CDR3: TGTGCCAGCAGCCAAGAGGGACAGGGCTTTATTCAGCCCCAGCATTTT. The encoded protein is CASSQEGQGFIQPQHF.

This chain links TRBV18 with TRBJ2-3; 7 bases are a match to TRBD2. Germline V CDR1 and CDR2: KGHSH, LQKENI. This CDR3 region has 15 residues. The V segment lost 5 bases and the J segment 0 bases; nucleotides outside the gene matches: 5. DNA for the CDR3: TGTGCCAGCTCATCACTAGCGCCTAGCACAGATACGCAGTATTTT. Its translation: CASSSLAPSTDTQYF.

This clone was counted only a few times. CDR3: CASSQDRVREKLFF. In nucleotides, the CDR3 is TGTGCCAGCAGCCAGGACAGGGTGAGGGAAAAACTGTTTTTT. The rearrangement uses TRBV7-9 and TRBJ1-4, with 8 bases fitting TRBD1. V lost 5 bases and J lost 8; bases outside the gene matches: 7. Germline CDR1 is SEHNR and CDR2 is FQNEAQ (reference sequence). This CDR3 has 14 residues.

This sequence joins TRBV2 and TRBJ2-5; D is unclear. The CDR3 sequence is 14 residues long. Germline CDR1 SNHLY, CDR2 FYNNEI. Between the trimmed V and J ends, which lost 8 bases and 1 base, there was a span of 14 bases. The CDR3 region is CASLRITSQETQYF. The CDR3 DNA follows: TGTGCCAGCCTCCGAATCACAAGCCAAGAGACCCAGTACTTC.

The rearrangement uses TRBV15 and TRBJ1-5; D gene uncertain. V was trimmed by 0 bases and J by 5 bases, leaving 8 bases between them. CDR3 length: 14 amino acids. Germline V gene data show CDR1 as LNHNV and CDR2 as YYDKDF (reference sequence). The CDR3 DNA reads as TGTGCCACCAGCAGAGATAACGGGGATCAGCCCCAGCATTTT. It encodes CATSRDNGDQPQHF.

J is TRBJ2-7 and V is TRBV7-9; possible D gene TRBD1, 6 bases. V was cut by 3 bases and J by 8 bases, with 11 bases left in between. The CDR3 covers 12 residues. Germline V CDR1 and CDR2: SEHNR, FQNEAQ (reference sequence). The CDR3 coding sequence is TGTGCCAGCAGCTTCAGTCAGGGGCAGCAGTACTTC. This gives the protein CASSFSQGQQYF.